The 15 T cell receptor beta chains below come from one sample, sequenced in a study of early T cells in non-severe SARS-CoV-2 infection. TCRdb passed the 5' RACE reads through MiXCR, listing each CDR3 protein once. The sample has over 95,000 distinct CDR3 sequences, roughly 15% seen once; the top ten hold roughly 1.2%. Sequencing was carried out using whole blood. The receptors stem from an adult who was a healthcare worker with PCR-confirmed SARS-CoV-2 infection or an uninfected control (not recorded which).

This clonotype was picked up a small number of times. The rearrangement links TRBV6-1 to TRBJ2-1, with D unclear. Germline CDR1 is MNHNS and CDR2 is SASEGT. This CDR3 has 15 amino acids. Trimming removed 4 bases at V and 5 bases at J, with 15 bases between. The CDR3 here is CASSVKSSYDNEQFF. The CDR3 DNA follows: TGTGCCAGCAGTGTAAAATCTTCGTACGACAATGAGCAGTTCTTC.

The CDR3: CASSSGELYGVEQYF. The CDR3 nucleotides are TGTGCCAGCAGTTCGGGGGAATTATATGGGGTCGAGCAGTACTTC. The chain employs TRBV27 and TRBJ2-7; TRBD2 is a possible D gene (6 bases). V dropped 4 bases and J dropped 6 bases, with 19 bases sitting between them. The CDR3 has 15 amino acids. Germline CDR1 reads MNHEY; CDR2 reads SMNVEV (reference sequence).

This clonotype was counted a few times. The chain couples TRBV28 to TRBJ1-3; D is uncertain. Trimming pared 7 bases from V and 0 bases from J, leaving 7 bases between. Germline V CDR1 and CDR2: MDHEN, SYDVKM. This CDR3 is built from 13 residues. The CDR3 sequence is CASKIFSGNTIYF. Written as DNA, the CDR3 is TGTGCCAGCAAAATTTTCTCTGGAAACACCATATATTTT.

The genes are TRBV29-1 and TRBJ2-1; D is ambiguous. The CDR3 sequence is 10 residues long. Germline V gives CDR1 SQVTM, CDR2 ANQGSEA. CDR3 DNA: TGCAGTATCTCCAAGTATGAGCAGTTCTTC. Translated: CSISKYEQFF.

There are many counts of this clonotype. The chain has TRBV27 and TRBJ1-1; maybe TRBD1 (5 bases). The CDR3 is 13 amino acids. Germline CDR1 is MNHEY and CDR2 is SMNVEV (reference sequence). V lost 7 bases to trimming and J lost 5 bases, with 14 bases between them. The CDR3 bases are TGTGCCAGCACCGGGGCCCTTGGGACTGAAGCTTTCTTT. Its protein product is CASTGALGTEAFF.

The J gene is TRBJ1-4, the V gene TRBV5-1, with no clear D. There are 14 residues in the CDR3. The V and J ends lost 4 bases and 5 bases respectively, with 12 bases between them. The germline V gene has CDR1 SGHRS and CDR2 YFSETQ. The CDR3 loop is CASSRTTENEKLFF. The CDR3, as DNA: TGCGCCAGCAGCCGGACCACAGAGAATGAAAAACTGTTTTTT.

The chain combines TRBV7-8 with TRBJ2-5; D may correspond to TRBD1 or TRBD2 (6 bases each). Germline V gene lookup returns CDR1 SGHVS and CDR2 FQNEAQ. Trimming took 4 bases from V and 6 from J, leaving 24 bases between them. The CDR3 spans 17 residues. This CDR3 reads CASSSWRGFENLKTQYF. The DNA of the CDR3 is TGTGCCAGCAGCTCCTGGAGGGGGTTTGAAAATTTAAAGACCCAGTACTTC.

To note about this clonotype: An end of the junction does not agree with germline; a read error may underlie this. The rearrangement links TRBV11-2 to TRBJ2-7; D remains unclear. Germline V gene sequence: CDR1 SGHAT, CDR2 FQNNGV. CDR3 length: 12 amino acids. DNA for the CDR3: TGTGCCGGCAGCTTTGTCAATCACGAGCAGTACTTC. Its translation is CAGSFVNHEQYF.

The chain has TRBV7-2 and TRBJ2-3; maybe TRBD2 (5 bases). The CDR3 totals 16 residues. Deletions cut 5 bases from V and 0 bases from J, with 15 bases between. The germline gives CDR1 SGHTA, CDR2 FQGNSA. CDR3 nucleotide sequence: TGTGCCAGCAGCACCTTAGGAGCGGCGAGCACAGATACGCAGTATTTT. This codes for CASSTLGAASTDTQYF.

This clonotype was counted between two and nine times. This rearrangement joins TRBV5-1 to TRBJ1-1; D is uncertain. Germline CDR1 is SGHRS and CDR2 is YFSETQ. The CDR3 runs to 15 residues. The V end lost 2 bases, the J end lost 0 bases, and 11 bases lay between the germline ends. The CDR3 DNA is TGCGCCAGCAGCTTTCAACCGGGAGTGAACACTGAAGCTTTCTTT. It encodes CASSFQPGVNTEAFF.

The chain combines TRBV6-2 or TRBV6-3 with TRBJ1-5; TRBD1 might be the D (6 bases). Per the germline V gene, CDR1 is MNHEY and CDR2 is SVGEGT. CDR3 length: 15 amino acids. The V end lost 8 bases, the J end lost 0 bases, and 14 bases lay between the germline ends. This chain's CDR3 is CASGGATPSNQPQHF. The CDR3, as DNA: TGTGCCAGCGGGGGGGCTACCCCTAGCAATCAGCCCCAGCATTTT.

The rearrangement joins TRBV28 to TRBJ2-2, with D tentatively TRBD1 (5 bases). This CDR3 has 15 residues. The V gene's germline CDR1 is MDHEN and CDR2 SYDVKM. V lost 6 bases to trimming and J lost 5 bases, with 16 bases between them. CDR3 bases: TGTGCCAGCAGGAGAAAAATAGGGGCTACCGGGGAGCTGTTTTTT. It codes for CASRRKIGATGELFF.

The genes are TRBV27 and TRBJ2-3; D is undetermined. CDR3 length: 15 amino acids. The germline gives CDR1 MNHEY, CDR2 SMNVEV (reference sequence). Trimming took 3 bases from V and 4 from J, leaving 14 bases between them. Here the CDR3 reads CASSFRGPAADTQYF. The CDR3 DNA sequence: TGTGCCAGCAGTTTTAGAGGCCCGGCGGCAGATACGCAGTATTTT.

This clonotype was picked up a small number of times. The gene calls are TRBV29-1 and TRBJ2-3; D not resolved. Trimming left V 3 bases short and J 0 bases short, with 10 bases between. Per germline, CDR1 SQVTM and CDR2 ANQGSEA. This CDR3 has 14 residues. CDR3 sequence (DNA): TGCAGCGTTGAGGAAGGCCTCAGCACAGATACGCAGTATTTT. This encodes CSVEEGLSTDTQYF.

The V gene is TRBV9, the J gene TRBJ1-1, with TRBD1 as a possible D gene (5 bases). The CDR3 sequence is 16 residues long. V dropped 5 bases and J dropped 1 base, with 18 bases sitting between them. Germline CDR1 reads SGDLS; CDR2 reads YYNGEE. For the CDR3, the DNA is TGTGCCAGCAGTGGGGGTTGGGAAACGGAGAACACTGAAGCTTTCTTT. As protein: CASSGGWETENTEAFF. The entire variable domain, with the rest obtained from reference TRBV9 and TRBJ1-1, is as follows: DSGVTQTPKHLITATGQRVTLRCSPRSGDLSVYWYQQSLDQGLQFLIQYYNGEERAKGNILERFSAQQFPDLHSELNLSSLELGDSALYFCASSGGWETENTEAFFGQGTRLTVV.